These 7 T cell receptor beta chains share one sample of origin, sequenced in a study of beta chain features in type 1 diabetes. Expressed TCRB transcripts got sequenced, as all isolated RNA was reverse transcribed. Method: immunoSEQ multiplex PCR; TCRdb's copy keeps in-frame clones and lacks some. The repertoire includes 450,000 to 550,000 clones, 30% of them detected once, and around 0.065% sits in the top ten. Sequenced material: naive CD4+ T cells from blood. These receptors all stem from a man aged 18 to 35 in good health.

For the CDR3, the DNA is TGTGCCAGCAGTACTGGACAGGAGACCCAGTACTTC. This codes for CASSTGQETQYF. The rearrangement links TRBV2 to TRBJ2-5; D is possibly TRBD1 (6 bases). Germline assignment: CDR1 SNHLY and CDR2 FYNNEI. Between the trimmed V and J ends, which lost 5 bases and 5 bases, there was a span of 9 bases. CDR3 size: 12 residues.

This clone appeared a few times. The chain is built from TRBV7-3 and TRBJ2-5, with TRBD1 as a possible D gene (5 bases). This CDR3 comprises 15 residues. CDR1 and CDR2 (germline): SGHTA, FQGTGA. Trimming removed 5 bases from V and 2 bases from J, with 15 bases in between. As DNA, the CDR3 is TGTGCCAGCAGCCCCTCGAGACAGAGACAAGAGACCCAGTACTTC. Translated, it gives CASSPSRQRQETQYF.

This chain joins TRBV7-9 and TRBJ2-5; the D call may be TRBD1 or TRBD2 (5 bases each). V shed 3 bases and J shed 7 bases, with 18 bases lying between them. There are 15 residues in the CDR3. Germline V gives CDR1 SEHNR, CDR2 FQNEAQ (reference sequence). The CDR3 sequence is CASSFRGLQRGTQYF. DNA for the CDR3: TGTGCCAGCAGCTTCCGGGGCCTGCAACGGGGGACCCAGTACTTC.

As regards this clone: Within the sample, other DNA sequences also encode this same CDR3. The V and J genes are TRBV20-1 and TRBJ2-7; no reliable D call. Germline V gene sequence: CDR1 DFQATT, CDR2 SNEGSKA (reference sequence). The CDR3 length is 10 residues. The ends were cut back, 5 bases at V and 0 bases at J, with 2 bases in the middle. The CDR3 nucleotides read TGCAGTGCTCTCTCCTACGAGCAGTACTTC. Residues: CSALSYEQYF.

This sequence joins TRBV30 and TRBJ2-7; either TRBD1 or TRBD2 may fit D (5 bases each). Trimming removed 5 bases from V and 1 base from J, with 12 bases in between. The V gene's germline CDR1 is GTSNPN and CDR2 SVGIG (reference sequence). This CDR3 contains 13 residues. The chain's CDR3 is CAWVEGPSYEQYF. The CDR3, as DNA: TGTGCCTGGGTCGAGGGACCGTCCTACGAGCAGTACTTC.

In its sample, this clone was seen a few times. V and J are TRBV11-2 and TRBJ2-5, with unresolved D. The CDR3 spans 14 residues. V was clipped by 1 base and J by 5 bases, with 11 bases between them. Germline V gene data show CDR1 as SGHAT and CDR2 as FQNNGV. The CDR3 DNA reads TGTGCCAGCAGCTTAGGGGCAACAGAGGAGACCCAGTACTTC. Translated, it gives CASSLGATEETQYF. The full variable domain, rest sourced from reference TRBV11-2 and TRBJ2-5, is EAGVAQSPRYKIIEKRQSVAFWCNPISGHATLYWYQQILGQGPKLLIQFQNNGVVDDSQLPKDRFSAERLKGVDSTLKIQPAKLEDSAVYLCASSLGATEETQYFGPGTRLLVL.

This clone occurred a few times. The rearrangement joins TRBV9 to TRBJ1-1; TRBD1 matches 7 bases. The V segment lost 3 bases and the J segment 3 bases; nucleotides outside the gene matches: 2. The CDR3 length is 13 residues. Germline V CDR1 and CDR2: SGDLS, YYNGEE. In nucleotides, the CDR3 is TGTGCCAGCAGCGCGGGACAGCACACTGAAGCTTTCTTT. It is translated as CASSAGQHTEAFF.